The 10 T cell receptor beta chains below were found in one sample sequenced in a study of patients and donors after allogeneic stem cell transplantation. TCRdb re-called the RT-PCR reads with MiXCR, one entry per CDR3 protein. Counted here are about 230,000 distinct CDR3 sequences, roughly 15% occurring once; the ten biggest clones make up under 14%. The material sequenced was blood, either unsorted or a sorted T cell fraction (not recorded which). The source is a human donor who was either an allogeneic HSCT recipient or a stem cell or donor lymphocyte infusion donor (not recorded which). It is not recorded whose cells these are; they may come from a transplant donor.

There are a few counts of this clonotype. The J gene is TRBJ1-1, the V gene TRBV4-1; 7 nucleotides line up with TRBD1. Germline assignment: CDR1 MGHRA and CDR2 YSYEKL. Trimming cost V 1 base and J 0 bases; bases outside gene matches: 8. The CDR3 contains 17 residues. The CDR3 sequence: CASSQVVPGGMNTEAFF. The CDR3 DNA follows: TGCGCCAGCAGCCAAGTTGTCCCAGGGGGTATGAACACTGAAGCTTTCTTT.

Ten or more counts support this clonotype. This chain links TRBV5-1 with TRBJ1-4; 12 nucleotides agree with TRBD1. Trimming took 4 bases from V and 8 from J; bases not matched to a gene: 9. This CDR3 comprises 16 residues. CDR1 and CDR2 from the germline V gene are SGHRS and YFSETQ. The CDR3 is CASSKGQGAQGEKLFF. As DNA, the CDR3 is TGCGCCAGCAGCAAGGGACAGGGGGCGCAGGGGGAAAAACTGTTTTTT. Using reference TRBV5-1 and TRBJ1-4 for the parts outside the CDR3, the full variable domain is KAGVTQTPRYLIKTRGQQVTLSCSPISGHRSVSWYQQTPGQGLQFLFEYFSETQRNKGNFPGRFSGRQFSNSRSEMNVSTLELGDSALYLCASSKGQGAQGEKLFFGSGTQLSVL.

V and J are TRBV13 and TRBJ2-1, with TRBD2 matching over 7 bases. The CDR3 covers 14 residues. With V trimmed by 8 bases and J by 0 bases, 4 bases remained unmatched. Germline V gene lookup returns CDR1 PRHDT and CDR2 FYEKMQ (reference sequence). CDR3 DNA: TGTGCCAGCTTCCGGGGGGTCTCCTACAATGAGCAGTTCTTC. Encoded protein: CASFRGVSYNEQFF.

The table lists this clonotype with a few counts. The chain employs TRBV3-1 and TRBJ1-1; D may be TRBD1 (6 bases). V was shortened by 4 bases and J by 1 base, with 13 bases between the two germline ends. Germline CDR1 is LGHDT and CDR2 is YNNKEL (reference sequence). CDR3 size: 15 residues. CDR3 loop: CASSPRGQPNTEAFF. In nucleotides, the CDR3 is TGTGCCAGCAGCCCTCGAGGACAGCCGAACACTGAAGCTTTCTTT.

The CDR3 sequence: CASSLVGQGSPYEQYF. The CDR3 coding sequence is TGTGCCAGCAGCTTAGTCGGCCAGGGGTCCCCCTACGAGCAGTACTTC. The chain employs TRBV7-8 and TRBJ2-7, with D perhaps TRBD1 (6 bases). This CDR3 comprises 16 residues. Between the trimmed V and J ends, which lost 1 base and 2 bases, there was a span of 15 bases. CDR1 is SGHVS and CDR2 is FQNEAQ in the germline V gene.

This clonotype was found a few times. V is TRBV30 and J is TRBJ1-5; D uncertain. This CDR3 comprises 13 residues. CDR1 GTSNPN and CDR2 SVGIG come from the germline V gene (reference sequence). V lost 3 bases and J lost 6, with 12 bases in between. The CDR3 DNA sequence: TGTGCCTGGAGGGAATCTGACTTTCAGCCCCAGCATTTT. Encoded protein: CAWRESDFQPQHF.

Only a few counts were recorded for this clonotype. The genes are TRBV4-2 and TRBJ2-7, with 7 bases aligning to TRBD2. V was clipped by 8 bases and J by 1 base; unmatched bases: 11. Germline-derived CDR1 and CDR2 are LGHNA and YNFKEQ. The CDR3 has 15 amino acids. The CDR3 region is CASSLGAGESYEQYF. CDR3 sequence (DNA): TGTGCCAGCTCGCTTGGGGCGGGAGAGTCCTACGAGCAGTACTTC.

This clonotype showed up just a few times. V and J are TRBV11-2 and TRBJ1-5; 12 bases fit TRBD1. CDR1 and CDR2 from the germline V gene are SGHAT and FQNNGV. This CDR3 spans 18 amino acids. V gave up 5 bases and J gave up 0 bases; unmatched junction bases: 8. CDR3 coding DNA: TGTGCCAGCAGCCCCACCGGGACAGGGGGCTATAGCAATCAGCCCCAGCATTTT. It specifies CASSPTGTGGYSNQPQHF.

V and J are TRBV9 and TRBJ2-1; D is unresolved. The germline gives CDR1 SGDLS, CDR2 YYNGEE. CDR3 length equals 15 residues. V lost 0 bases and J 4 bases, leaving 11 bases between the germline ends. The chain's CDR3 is CASSVEHISYNEQFF. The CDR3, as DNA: TGTGCCAGCAGCGTAGAACATATAAGTTACAATGAGCAGTTCTTC. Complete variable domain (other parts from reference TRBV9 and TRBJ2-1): DSGVTQTPKHLITATGQRVTLRCSPRSGDLSVYWYQQSLDQGLQFLIQYYNGEERAKGNILERFSAQQFPDLHSELNLSSLELGDSALYFCASSVEHISYNEQFFGPGTRLTVL.

CDR3 DNA sequence: TGTGCCAGCAGTCAAACGGGGGGGCCTAATGAAAAACTGTTTTTT. It translates to CASSQTGGPNEKLFF. The genes are TRBV6-1 and TRBJ1-4, with D possibly being TRBD1 (6 bases). V was trimmed by 5 bases and J by 3 bases, leaving 13 bases between them. CDR1 is MNHNS, CDR2 SASEGT, per germline. This CDR3 contains 15 residues.